This T cell receptor beta chain was retrieved from a study of human T cells and chemical hapten exposure (dated by TCRdb to about 2021). For the wider study: For sensitization, 2% DPC in acetone was applied to a roughly 2 cm by roughly 2 cm area of upper inner arm skin. Throughout the roughly 25-week study period, patients were also given weekly therapeutic DPC doses on the scalp. Patch testing on the upper back used Finn chambers containing 0.01% DPC, with scoring done after 6 days according to International Contact Dermatitis Research Group standards. The patient cohort, mostly female, included alopecia areata with under or over 50% scalp involvement, alopecia totalis and alopecia universalis. The libraries were sequenced as a pool, and the TCR yield per sample differed mostly because of small variations in library volumes within the pool. This study followed changes in the peripheral blood TCR repertoire in vivo during primary and secondary sensitization of alopecia patients to the hapten diphenylcyclopropenone (DPC). Blood samples were taken from patients before sensitization (week 0) and at 2, 6 and about 24 weeks after DPC sensitization. About 28 alopecia patients gave blood for TCR sequencing at one to four time points (pre-sensitization, 2, 6 and 24 weeks). Overall study outcomes, separate from this receptor: DPC sensitization did not change how many TCRs were above 1 in 1000 frequency, and no evidence was found of alterations in global repertoire structure. Because all patients had alopecia, a presumed autoimmune disease, the immune response of the patients might differ from that of healthy individuals. Patch test score was positively correlated with the number of PT1 expanded TCRs, with significance at thresholds 8, 16 and 32 but not at 4. Compared with pre-sensitization or healthy control sets, expanded TCRs formed significantly more large CDR3 similarity clusters, which is consistent with antigen-driven responses. After repeated subsampling, the strength of the expansion versus patch-test correlation and the threshold at which it became significant changed.

The germline ends are 13 bases apart after V is trimmed by 5 bases and J by 6 bases. CDR3 length: 14 amino acids, cysteine to phenylalanine. Only the CDR3 region is kept as DNA, spanning 42 bases read in frame from base 1. The germline V gene sets CDR1 to SGHTA and CDR2 to FQGTGA. In light of the paper, this sample's time point label describes: patch test 3, about 24 weeks after DPC sensitization. The sample's treatment or condition label is to be understood as: therapeutic diphenylcyclopropenone sensitization with weekly scalp DPC. Blood at each patch-test visit was drawn before the patch test was applied. Eligible patients were aged 18 to 70, diagnosed with alopecia, deemed suitable for DPC therapy, and excluded if pregnant. Total RNA was extracted from unfractionated whole blood collected in Tempus Blood RNA tubes. Library construction relied on RACE. Instrument on record: NextSeq 500. During library preparation, unique molecular identifiers were attached to individual cDNA molecules so that TCRs could be counted quantitatively and reproducibly. From each blood RNA sample, both TCR alpha and TCR beta chains were sequenced. Per the original workflow: The median number of TCRs per sample was approximately 96,000, ranging from about 20,000 to 750,000. V, J and CDR3 annotation of the TCR reads was carried out using the Decombinator software suite. To make PS versus PT1 abundance plots, every sample was subsampled to the same number of TCRs (28,000). TCRs were defined as expanded if absent before sensitization and observed at least eight times at the 2-week time point. TCRdb handled the public reads itself, with Q25 trimming in fastp and clone calling in MiXCR, and kept productive beta chains. Rows with one shared CDR3 protein collapse into an entry with the most common genes and DNA. It is TCRdb's table, rather than the study itself, that gives the V and J calls and clone size. The sample contains under 200,000 distinct CDR3 sequences, roughly 25% of them found a single time. The top ten hold about 2% of the sample.

As to this clonotype: The antigen it recognizes is unknown. No much larger clone is present one base from it, and per-base qualities are unavailable.

Recombination connected TRBV7-3 to TRBJ2-2; no confident D gene assignment can be made. The sequence was collected from a woman younger than 35 with alopecia areata. Some clones in this sample may be carry-over from other donors' samples. This specimen was whole blood, taken in connection with sensitization to the hapten diphenylcyclopropenone (DPC). The CDR3: CASSPSGGPGELFF. The bases read TGTGCCAGCAGCCCGAGTGGTGGGCCCGGGGAGCTGTTTTTT.